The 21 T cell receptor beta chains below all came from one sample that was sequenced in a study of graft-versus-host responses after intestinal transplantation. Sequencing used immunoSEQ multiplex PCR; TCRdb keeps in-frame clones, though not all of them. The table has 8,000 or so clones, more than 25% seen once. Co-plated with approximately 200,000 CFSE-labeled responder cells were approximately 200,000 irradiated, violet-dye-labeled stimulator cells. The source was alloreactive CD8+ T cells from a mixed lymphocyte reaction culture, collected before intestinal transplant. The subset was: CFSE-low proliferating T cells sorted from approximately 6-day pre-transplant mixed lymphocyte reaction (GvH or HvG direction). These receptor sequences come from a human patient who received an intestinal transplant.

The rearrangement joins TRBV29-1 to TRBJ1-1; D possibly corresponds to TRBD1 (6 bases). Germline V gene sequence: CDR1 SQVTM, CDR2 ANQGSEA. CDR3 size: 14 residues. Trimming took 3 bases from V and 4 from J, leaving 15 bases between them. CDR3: CSVDFGGAGTEAFF. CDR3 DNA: TGCAGCGTTGACTTTGGGGGGGCCGGCACTGAAGCTTTCTTT.

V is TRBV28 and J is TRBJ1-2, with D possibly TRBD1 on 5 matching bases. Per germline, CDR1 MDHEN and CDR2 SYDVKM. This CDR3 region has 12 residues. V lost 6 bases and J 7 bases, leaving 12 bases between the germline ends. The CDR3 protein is CASRGQDPGYTF. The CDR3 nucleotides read TGTGCCAGCAGGGGGCAGGACCCTGGCTACACCTTC.

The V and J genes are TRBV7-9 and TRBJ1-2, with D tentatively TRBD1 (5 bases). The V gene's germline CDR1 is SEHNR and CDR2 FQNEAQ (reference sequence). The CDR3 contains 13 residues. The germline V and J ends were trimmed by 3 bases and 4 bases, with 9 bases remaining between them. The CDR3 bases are TGTGCCAGCAGCTTGGGGGGGGGCTATGGCTACACCTTC. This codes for CASSLGGGYGYTF.

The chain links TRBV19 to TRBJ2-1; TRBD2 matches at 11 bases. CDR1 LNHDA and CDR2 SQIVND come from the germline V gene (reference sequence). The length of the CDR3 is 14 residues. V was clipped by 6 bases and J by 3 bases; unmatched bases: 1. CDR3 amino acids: CASRGTSGYNEQFF. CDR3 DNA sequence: TGTGCCAGTAGGGGGACTAGCGGCTACAATGAGCAGTTCTTC.

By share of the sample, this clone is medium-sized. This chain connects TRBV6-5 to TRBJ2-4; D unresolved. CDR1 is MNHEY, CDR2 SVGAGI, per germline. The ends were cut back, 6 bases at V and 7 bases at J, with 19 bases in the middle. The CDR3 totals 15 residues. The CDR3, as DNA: TGTGCCAGCAGGCTACCCCCGGTCCTGAGGAACATTCAGTACTTC. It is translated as CASRLPPVLRNIQYF.

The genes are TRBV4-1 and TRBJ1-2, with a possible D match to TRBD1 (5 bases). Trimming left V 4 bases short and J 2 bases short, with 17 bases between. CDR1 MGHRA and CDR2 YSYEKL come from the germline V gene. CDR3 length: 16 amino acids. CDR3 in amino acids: CASSPAPGEGNYGYTF. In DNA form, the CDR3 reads TGCGCCAGCAGCCCGGCACCGGGGGAAGGGAACTATGGCTACACCTTC.

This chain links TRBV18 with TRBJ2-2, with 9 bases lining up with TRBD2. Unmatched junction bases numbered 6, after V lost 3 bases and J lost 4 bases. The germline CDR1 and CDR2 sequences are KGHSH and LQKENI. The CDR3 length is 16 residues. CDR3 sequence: CASSPNLAGVTGELFF. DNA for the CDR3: TGTGCCAGCTCACCTAACTTAGCGGGGGTCACCGGGGAGCTGTTTTTT.

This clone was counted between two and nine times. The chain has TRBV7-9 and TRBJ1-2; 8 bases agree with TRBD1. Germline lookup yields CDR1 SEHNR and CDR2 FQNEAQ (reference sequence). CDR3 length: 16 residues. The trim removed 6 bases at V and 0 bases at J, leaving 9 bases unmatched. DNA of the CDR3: TGTGCCAGCAGTGGTATTGGACAGGGACCTAACTATGGCTACACCTTC. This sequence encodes CASSGIGQGPNYGYTF.

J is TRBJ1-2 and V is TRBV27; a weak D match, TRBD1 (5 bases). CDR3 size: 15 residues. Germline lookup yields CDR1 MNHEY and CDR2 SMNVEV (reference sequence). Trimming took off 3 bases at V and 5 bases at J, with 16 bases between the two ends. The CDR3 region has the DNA TGTGCCAGCAGTTTGGGGGGGGGTTCCCCATATGGCTACACCTTC. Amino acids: CASSLGGGSPYGYTF.

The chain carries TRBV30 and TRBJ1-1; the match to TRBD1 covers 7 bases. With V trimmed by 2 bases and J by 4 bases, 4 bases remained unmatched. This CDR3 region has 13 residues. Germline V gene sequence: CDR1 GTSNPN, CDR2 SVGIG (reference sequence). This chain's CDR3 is CAWSWSGGTEAFF. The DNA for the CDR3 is TGTGCCTGGAGTTGGTCAGGGGGCACTGAAGCTTTCTTT.

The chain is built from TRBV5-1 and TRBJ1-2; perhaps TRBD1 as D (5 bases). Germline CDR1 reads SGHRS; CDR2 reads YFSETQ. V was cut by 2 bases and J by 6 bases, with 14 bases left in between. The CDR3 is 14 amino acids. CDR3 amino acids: CASSFIGGGDGYTF. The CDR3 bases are TGCGCCAGCAGCTTTATTGGCGGGGGGGATGGCTACACCTTC.

In DNA form, the CDR3 reads TGCGCCAGCCACTGGAGAGGGAGAGATACGCAGTATTTT. The encoded protein is CASHWRGRDTQYF. V usage is TRBV5-1 and J usage is TRBJ2-3; perhaps TRBD2 as D (5 bases). V was cut by 7 bases and J by 5 bases, with 14 bases left in between. The CDR3 contains 13 residues. The germline V gene has CDR1 SGHRS and CDR2 YFSETQ.

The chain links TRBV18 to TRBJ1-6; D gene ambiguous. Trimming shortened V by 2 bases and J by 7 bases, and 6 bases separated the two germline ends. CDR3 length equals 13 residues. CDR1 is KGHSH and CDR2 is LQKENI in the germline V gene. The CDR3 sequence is CASSPAGNSPLHF. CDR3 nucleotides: TGTGCCAGCTCACCAGCGGGGAATTCACCCCTCCACTTT.

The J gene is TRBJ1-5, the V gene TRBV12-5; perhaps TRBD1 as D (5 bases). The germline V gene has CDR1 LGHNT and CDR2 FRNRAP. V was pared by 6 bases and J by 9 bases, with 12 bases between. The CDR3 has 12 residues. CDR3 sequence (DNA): TGTGCTAGTGGCCCGCAGGGTAGGCCCCAGCATTTT. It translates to CASGPQGRPQHF.

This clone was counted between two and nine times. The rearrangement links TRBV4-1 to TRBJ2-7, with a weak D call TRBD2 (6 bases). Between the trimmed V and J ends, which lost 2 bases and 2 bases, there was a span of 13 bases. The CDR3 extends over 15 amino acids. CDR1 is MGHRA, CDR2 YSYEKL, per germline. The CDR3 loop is CASSQRDLDPYEQYF. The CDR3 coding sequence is TGCGCCAGCAGCCAAAGGGACTTGGACCCCTACGAGCAGTACTTC.

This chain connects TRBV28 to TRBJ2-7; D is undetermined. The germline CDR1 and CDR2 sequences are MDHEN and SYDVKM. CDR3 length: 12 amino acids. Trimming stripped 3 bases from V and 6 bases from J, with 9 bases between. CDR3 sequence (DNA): TGTGCCAGCAGTTTCCCGTTGGCCGAGCAGTACTTC. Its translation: CASSFPLAEQYF.

For the CDR3, the DNA is TGTGCCAGCAGTTACTCGAGACAGATTAACACTGAAGCTTTCTTT. Translating gives CASSYSRQINTEAFF. The gene calls are TRBV6-5 and TRBJ1-1; D possibly corresponds to TRBD1 (5 bases). The CDR3 is 15 amino acids. Germline CDR1 is MNHEY and CDR2 is SVGAGI. The V and J ends lost 0 bases and 2 bases respectively, with 10 bases between them.

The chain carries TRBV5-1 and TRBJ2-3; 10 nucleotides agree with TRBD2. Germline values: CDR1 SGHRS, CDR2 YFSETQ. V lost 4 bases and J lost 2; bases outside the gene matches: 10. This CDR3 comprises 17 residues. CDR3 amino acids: CASSPSGGAVYTDTQYF. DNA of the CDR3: TGCGCCAGCAGCCCGAGCGGGGGGGCCGTTTACACAGATACGCAGTATTTT.

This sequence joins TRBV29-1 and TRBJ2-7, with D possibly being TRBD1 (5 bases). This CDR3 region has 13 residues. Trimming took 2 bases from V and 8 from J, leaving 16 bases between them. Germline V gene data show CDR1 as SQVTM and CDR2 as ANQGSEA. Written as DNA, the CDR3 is TGCAGCGTTGAATCTGGGTCAGGGTACCAGCAGTACTTC. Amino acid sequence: CSVESGSGYQQYF.

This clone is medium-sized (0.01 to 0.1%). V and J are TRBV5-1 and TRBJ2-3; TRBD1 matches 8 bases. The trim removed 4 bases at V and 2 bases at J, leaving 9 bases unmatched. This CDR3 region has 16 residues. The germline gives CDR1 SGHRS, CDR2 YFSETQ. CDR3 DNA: TGCGCCAGCAGCCCGCCGACAGGGGCCGCCACAGATACGCAGTATTTT. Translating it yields CASSPPTGAATDTQYF.

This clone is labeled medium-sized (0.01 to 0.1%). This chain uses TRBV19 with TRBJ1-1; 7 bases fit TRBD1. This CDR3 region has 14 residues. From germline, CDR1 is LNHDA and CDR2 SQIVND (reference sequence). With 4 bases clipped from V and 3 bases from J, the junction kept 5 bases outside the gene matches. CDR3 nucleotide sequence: TGTGCCAGTAGTAGACAGGGCTGGGACACTGAAGCTTTCTTT. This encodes CASSRQGWDTEAFF.